Reported below is one TCR beta chain. The data belong to a study of blood T cell repertoires in COVID-19. Background on the study: PBMCs, B-cell-depleted T cells, or T cells provided the cDNA or gDNA that made up the material.

Only in-frame clones appear in the TCRdb table, and some are missing; sequencing was by immunoSEQ multiplex PCR. Among 250,000 to 400,000 clones listed, around 90% were seen once. The sample consisted of PBMCs or T cells enriched from blood (not recorded which). The TCR originated in a man aged 60 to 75 who had recovered from COVID-19.

DNA for the CDR3: TGCGCCAGCAGCTTGGCTGGCCTAGCGGTAGCCTACGAGCAGTACTTC. It is translated as CASSLAGLAVAYEQYF. The V call is TRBV5-1, the J call TRBJ2-7, with 7 bases lining up with TRBD2. Germline V gene data show CDR1 as SGHRS and CDR2 as YFSETQ. V shed 0 bases and J 2 bases; nucleotides not matched to a gene: 8. The CDR3 consists of 16 residues. The full variable domain, in which reference TRBV5-1 and TRBJ2-7 provide the parts outside the CDR3, is KAGVTQTPRYLIKTRGQQVTLSCSPISGHRSVSWYQQTPGQGLQFLFEYFSETQRNKGNFPGRFSGRQFSNSRSEMNVSTLELGDSALYLCASSLAGLAVAYEQYFGPGTRLTVT.